Below are 3 T cell receptor beta chains sequenced from a single sample in a study of blood T cell repertoires in COVID-19. TCRdb keeps only in-frame clones here, not all; method: immunoSEQ multiplex PCR. The sample holds tens of thousands of clones, about 89% seen once. Sequenced sample: peripheral blood. All receptors come from a man aged 50-59 years with COVID-19, enrolled during active disease.

CDR3 sequence reads: CASNTAVNTEAFF. The CDR3 nucleotides read TGCGCCAGCAATACAGCAGTGAACACTGAAGCTTTCTTT. J is TRBJ1-1 and V is TRBV5-1, with no clear D. Between the trimmed V and J ends, which lost 6 bases and 0 bases, there was a span of 9 bases. The CDR3 length is 13 residues. Germline CDR1 SGHRS, CDR2 YFSETQ.

In its sample, this clone was seen a few times. The chain links TRBV12-3 or TRBV12-4 to TRBJ1-5, with D perhaps TRBD1 (6 bases). CDR3 size: 13 residues. Trimming took off 2 bases at V and 6 bases at J, with 8 bases between the two ends. This chain's CDR3 is CASSLRGGQPQHF. For the CDR3, the DNA is TGTGCCAGCAGTTTAAGGGGGGGTCAGCCCCAGCATTTT.

The chain employs TRBV7-2 and TRBJ1-5; D is unclear. This CDR3 region has 16 residues. The germline CDR1 and CDR2 sequences are SGHTA and FQGNSA. The V end lost 2 bases, the J end lost 0 bases, and 11 bases lay between the germline ends. The CDR3 spells CASSLSVSYSNQPQHF. For the CDR3, the DNA is TGTGCCAGCAGCTTAAGCGTATCTTATAGCAATCAGCCCCAGCATTTT.